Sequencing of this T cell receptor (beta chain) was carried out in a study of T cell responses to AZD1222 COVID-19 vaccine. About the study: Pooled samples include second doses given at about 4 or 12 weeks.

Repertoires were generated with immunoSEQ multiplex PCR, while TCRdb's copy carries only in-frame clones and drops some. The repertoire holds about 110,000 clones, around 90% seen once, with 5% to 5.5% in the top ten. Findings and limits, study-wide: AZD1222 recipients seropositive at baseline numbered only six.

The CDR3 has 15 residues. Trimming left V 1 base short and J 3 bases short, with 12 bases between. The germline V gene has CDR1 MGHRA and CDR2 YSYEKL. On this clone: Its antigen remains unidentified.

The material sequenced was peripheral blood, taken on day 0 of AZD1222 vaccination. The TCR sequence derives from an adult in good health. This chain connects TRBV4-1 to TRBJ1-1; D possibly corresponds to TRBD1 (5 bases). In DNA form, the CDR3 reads TGCGCCAGCAGCCAAGTTGGGGGTTCCGACACTGAAGCTTTCTTT. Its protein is CASSQVGGSDTEAFF.